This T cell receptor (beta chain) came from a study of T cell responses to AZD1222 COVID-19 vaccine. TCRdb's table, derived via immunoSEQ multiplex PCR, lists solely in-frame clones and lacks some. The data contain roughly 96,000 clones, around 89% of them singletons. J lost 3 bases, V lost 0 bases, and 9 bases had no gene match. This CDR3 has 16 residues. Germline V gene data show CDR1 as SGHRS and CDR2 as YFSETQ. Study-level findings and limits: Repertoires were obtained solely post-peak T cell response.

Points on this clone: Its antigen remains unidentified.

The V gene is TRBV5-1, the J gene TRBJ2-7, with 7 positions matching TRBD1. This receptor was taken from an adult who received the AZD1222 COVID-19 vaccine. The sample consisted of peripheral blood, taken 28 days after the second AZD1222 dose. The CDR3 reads CASSLGGRGLYYEQYF. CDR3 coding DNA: TGCGCCAGCAGCTTGGGTGGCAGGGGGTTATACTACGAGCAGTACTTC.